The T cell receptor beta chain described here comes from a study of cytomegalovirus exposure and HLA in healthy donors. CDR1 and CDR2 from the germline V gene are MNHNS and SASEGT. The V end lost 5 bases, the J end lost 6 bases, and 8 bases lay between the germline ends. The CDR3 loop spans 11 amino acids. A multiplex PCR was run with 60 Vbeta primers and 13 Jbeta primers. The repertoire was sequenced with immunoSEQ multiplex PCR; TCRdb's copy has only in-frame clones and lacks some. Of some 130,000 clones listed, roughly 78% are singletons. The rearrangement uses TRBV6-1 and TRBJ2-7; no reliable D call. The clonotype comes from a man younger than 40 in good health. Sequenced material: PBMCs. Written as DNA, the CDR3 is TGTGCCAGCAGTCCGAGAATCGAGCAGTACTTC. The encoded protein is CASSPRIEQYF.